The text below deals with one TCR beta chain. It lacks a known antigen. No much larger clonotype is one base removed from it; base qualities were not supplied. Sequencing instrument: Illumina HiSeq 1500. Using fastp trimming at Q25 and MiXCR clonotype assembly, TCRdb reanalyzed the public sequencing data and kept in-frame beta chains. Rows are combined by CDR3 protein, so each entry shows the most common genes and DNA. The sample table shows about 740,000 distinct CDR3 sequences, and 35% are seen once. The ten largest account for roughly 2.9% of the sample. This entry is derived from a study of T cell repertoires in cytomegalovirus infection (dated by TCRdb to between 2017 and 2020). About the investigation overall: Because public TCR beta signatures pointed to carriage of CMV infection together with the matching HLA type, the HLA type of each donor mattered for the analysis. Overall results and qualifications from the work: In both this cohort and an independent cohort of 352 donors, the cumulative frequency of public TCR beta family members distinguished carriers of CMV infection plus the relevant HLA type. The ex vivo response was dominated by HLA-C-restricted CMV-specific TCR beta clonotypes, which also provided the single most frequent clonotype in two of eight donors.

Sequences MDHEN (CDR1) and SYDVKM (CDR2) are obtained from the germline V gene. V and J are truncated by 2 bases and 2 bases respectively, leaving an intervening sequence of 9 bases. Reading from cysteine to phenylalanine, the CDR3 counts 14 amino acids. The only DNA kept is the CDR3, 42 bases in frame from the first base. This TCR derives from a human donor in good health (CMV status not recorded). Some clones in this sample may be carry-over from other donors' samples. The sequenced sample was PBMCs. This chain is built from TRBV28 and TRBJ2-5; no D gene call is confident. The CDR3 region reads CASSLRYQQETQYF. The DNA sequence is TGTGCCAGCAGTTTAAGGTACCAACAAGAGACCCAGTACTTC.